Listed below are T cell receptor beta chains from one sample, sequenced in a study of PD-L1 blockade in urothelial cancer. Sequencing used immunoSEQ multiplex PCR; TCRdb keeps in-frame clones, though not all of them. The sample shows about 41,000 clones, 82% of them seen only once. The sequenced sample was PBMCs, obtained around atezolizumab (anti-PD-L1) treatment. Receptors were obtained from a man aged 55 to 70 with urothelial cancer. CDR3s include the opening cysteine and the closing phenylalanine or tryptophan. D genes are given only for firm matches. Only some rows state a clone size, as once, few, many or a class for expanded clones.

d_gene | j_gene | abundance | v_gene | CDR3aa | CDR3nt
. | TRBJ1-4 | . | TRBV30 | CAWSTPARGLREKLFF | TGTGCCTGGAGTACCCCCGCGCGGGGGCTTCGTGAAAAACTGTTTTTT
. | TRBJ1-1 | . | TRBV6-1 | CASSVTRATEAFF | TGTGCCAGCAGTGTAACCAGGGCCACTGAAGCTTTCTTT
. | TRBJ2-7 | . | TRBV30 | CAWSASHSAEQYF | TGTGCCTGGAGTGCTTCCCACAGTGCCGAGCAGTACTTC
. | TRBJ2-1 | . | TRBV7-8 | CASSLVPGTYNEQFF | TGTGCCAGCAGCTTAGTCCCGGGGACCTACAATGAGCAGTTCTTC
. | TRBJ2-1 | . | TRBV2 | CASSAPSWGDEQFF | TGTGCCAGCAGTGCCCCCTCGTGGGGCGATGAGCAGTTCTTC
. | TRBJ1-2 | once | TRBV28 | CASLDTTNYGYTF | TGTGCCAGCCTGGACACAACTAACTATGGCTACACCTTC
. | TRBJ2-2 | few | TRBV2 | CASSLRRDTGELFF | TGTGCCAGCAGCCTCCGACGGGACACCGGGGAGCTGTTTTTT
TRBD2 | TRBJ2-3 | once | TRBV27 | CASSLERGGWDTQYF | TGTGCCAGCAGTCTAGAGCGGGGGGGCTGGGATACGCAGTATTTT
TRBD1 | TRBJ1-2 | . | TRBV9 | CASSVTGATYGYTF | TGTGCCAGCAGCGTTACAGGGGCGACCTATGGCTACACCTTC
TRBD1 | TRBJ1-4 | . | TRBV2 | CASSPTGVNEKLFF | TGTGCCAGCAGCCCGACAGGGGTTAATGAAAAACTGTTTTTT